This T cell receptor (beta chain) was observed in a study of cytomegalovirus exposure and HLA in healthy donors. Study-wide background: Genetic ancestry analysis placed over 75% of the 398 donors that were genotyped in the Caucasian-associated cluster.

Findings and limits, study-wide: Further analysis was carried out later, and it showed several of the most significant clusters appearing linked to common viral pathogens.

Points on this clone: Its target is unknown.

Unrecorded immune exposures were likely, despite nominal health at sampling. Per the germline V gene, CDR1 is MGHRA and CDR2 is YSYEKL. This CDR3 has 17 residues. J gave up 3 bases and V 5 bases, and 9 bases lay outside the gene matches. The PCR made use of 60 Vbeta and 13 Jbeta primers. TCRdb's copy holds only in-frame clones and misses some; the assay was immunoSEQ multiplex PCR. Here the sample spans some 99,000 clones, about 74% being singletons. The sequence derives from a male donor in good health and CMV-seronegative. Sequencing used PBMCs. The chain is built from TRBV4-1 and TRBJ2-3, with 12 bases aligning to TRBD2. This CDR3 reads CASSALSTSGRTDTQYF. The CDR3 DNA reads as TGCGCCAGCAGCGCCCTATCGACTAGCGGGAGAACAGATACGCAGTATTTT.